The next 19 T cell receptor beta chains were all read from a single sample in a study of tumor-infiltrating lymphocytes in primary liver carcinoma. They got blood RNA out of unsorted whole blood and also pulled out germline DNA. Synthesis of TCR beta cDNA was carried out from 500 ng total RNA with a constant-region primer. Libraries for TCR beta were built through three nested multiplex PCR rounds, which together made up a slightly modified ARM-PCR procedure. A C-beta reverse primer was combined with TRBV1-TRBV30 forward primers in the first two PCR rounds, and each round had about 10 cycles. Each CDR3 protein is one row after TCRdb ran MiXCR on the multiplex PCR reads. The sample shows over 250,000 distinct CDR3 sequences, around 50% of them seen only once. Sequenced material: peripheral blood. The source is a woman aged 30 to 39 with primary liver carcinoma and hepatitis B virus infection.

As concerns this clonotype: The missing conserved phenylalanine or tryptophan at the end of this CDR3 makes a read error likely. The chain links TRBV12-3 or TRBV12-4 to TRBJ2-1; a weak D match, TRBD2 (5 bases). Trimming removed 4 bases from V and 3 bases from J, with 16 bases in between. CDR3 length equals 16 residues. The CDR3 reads CASSSLLLLDYNEQFL. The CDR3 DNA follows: TGTGCCAGCAGTTCCCTCCTCCTACTAGACTACAATGAGCAGTTCCTC.

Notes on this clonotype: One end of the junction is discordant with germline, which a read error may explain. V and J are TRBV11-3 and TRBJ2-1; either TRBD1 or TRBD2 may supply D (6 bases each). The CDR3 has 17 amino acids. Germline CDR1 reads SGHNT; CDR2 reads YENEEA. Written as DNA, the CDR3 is TGTGTCAGCAGCTTAGATCGGGGGCCCGGGCGAACGGATGAGCAGTTCTTC. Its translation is CVSSLDRGPGRTDEQFF.

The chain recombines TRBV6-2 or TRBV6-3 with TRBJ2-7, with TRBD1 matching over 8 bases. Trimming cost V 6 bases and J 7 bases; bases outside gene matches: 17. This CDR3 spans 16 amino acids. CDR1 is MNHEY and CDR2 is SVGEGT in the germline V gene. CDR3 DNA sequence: TGTGCCAGCAGACGCCTGGTCGGGGGAGGACAGGGAGAGCAGTACTTC. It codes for CASRRLVGGGQGEQYF.

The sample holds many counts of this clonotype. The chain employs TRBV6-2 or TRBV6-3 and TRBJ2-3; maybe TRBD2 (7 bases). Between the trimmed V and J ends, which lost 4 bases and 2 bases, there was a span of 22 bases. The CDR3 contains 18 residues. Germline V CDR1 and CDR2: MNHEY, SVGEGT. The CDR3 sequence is CASSFSGDNLLDTDTQYF. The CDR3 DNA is TGTGCCAGCAGTTTCAGCGGGGACAATCTCCTTGACACAGATACGCAGTATTTT.

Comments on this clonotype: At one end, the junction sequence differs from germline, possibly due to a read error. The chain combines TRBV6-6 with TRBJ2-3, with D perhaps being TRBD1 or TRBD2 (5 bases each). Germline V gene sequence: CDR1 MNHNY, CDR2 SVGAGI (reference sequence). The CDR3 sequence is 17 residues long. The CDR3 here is CTSSYPRGAAGTDTQYF. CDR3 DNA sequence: TGTACCAGCAGTTACCCGAGGGGAGCGGCAGGCACAGATACGCAGTATTTT.

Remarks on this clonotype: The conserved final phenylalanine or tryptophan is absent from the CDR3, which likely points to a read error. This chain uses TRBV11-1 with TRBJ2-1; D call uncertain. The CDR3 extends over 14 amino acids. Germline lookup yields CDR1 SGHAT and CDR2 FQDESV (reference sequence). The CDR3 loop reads CTSSLSGGRREQFI. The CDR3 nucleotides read TGTACCAGCAGCTTATCGGGCGGACGAAGGGAGCAGTTCATC.

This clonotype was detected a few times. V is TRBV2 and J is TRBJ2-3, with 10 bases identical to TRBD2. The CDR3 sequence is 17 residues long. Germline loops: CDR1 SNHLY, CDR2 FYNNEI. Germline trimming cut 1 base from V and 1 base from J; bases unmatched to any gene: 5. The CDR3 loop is CASSEERLAGGTDTQYF. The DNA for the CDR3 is TGTGCCAGCAGTGAAGAAAGGCTAGCGGGAGGCACAGATACGCAGTATTTT.

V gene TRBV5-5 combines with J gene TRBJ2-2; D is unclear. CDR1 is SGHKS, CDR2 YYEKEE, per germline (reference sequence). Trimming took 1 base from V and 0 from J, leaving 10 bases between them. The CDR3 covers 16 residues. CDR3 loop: CASSLPIYTNTGELFF. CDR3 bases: TGTGCCAGCAGCTTGCCTATCTATACGAACACCGGGGAGCTGTTTTTT.

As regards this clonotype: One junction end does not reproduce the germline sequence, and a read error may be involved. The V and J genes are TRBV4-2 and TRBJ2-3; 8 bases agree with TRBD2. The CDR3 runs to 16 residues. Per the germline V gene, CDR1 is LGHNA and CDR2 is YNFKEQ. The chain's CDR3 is CASCQEAAGGRGTQYF. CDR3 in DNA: TGTGCCAGCTGCCAAGAAGCGGCGGGAGGTCGGGGTACGCAGTATTTT.

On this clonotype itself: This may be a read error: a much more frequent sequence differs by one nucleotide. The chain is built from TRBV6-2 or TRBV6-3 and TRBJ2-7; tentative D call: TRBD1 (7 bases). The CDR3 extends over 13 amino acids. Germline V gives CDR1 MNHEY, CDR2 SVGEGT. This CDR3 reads CASRRDSAYEQCF. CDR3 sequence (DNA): TGTGCCAGTCGGAGGGACAGCGCCTACGAGCAGTGCTTC.

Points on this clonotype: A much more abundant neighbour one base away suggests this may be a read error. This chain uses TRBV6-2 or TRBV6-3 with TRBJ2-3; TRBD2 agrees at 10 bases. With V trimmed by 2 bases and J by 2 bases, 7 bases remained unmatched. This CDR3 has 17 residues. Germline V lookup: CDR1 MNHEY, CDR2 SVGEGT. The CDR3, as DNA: TGTGCCAGCAGTTACGTCCTAGCGGGAGAGATCACAGATACGCAGTATTTT. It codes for CASSYVLAGEITDTQYF.

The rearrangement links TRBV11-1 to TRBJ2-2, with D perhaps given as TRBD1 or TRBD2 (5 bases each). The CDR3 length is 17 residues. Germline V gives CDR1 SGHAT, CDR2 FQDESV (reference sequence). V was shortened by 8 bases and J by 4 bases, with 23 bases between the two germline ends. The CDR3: CASGLHDPERGTGELFF. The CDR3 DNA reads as TGTGCCAGCGGCCTCCACGATCCCGAGAGGGGCACCGGGGAGCTGTTTTTT.

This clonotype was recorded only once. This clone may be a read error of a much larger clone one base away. Written as DNA, the CDR3 is TGTGCCAGCAGTTTAATAGCCAGTAGCGAGACACCCCTCCACTTT. Amino acids: CASSLIASSETPLHF. The chain joins TRBV12-3 or TRBV12-4 to TRBJ1-6; D is ambiguous. Trimming cost V 2 bases and J 11 bases, with 16 bases left between them. The CDR3 covers 15 residues.

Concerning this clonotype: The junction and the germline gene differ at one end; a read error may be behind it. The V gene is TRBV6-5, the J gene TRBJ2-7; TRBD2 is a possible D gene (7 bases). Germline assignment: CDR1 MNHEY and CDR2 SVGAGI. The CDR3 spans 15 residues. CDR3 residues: CVSSYSRGAGYDQYF. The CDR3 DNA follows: TGTGTCAGCAGTTACTCTCGGGGGGCGGGCTACGATCAGTACTTC.

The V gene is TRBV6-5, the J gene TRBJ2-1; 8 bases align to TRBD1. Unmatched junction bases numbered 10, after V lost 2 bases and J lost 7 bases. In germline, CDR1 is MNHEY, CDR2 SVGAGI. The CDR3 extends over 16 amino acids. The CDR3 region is CASSYLGQVEPNEQFF. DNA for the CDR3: TGTGCCAGCAGTTACCTGGGACAGGTGGAGCCAAATGAGCAGTTCTTC.

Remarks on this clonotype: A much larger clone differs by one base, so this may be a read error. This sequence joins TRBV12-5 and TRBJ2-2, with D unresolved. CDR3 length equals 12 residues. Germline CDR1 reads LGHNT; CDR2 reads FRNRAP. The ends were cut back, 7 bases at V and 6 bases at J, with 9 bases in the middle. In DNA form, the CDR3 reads TGTGCTAGTGCTCAGGACCCCGGGGAGCTGTTTTTT. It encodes CASAQDPGELFF. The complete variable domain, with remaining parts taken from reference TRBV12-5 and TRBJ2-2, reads DARVTQTPRHKVTEMGQEVTMRCQPILGHNTVFWYRQTMMQGLELLAYFRNRAPLDDSGMPKDRFSAEMPDATLATLKIQPSEPRDSAVYFCASAQDPGELFFGEGSRLTVL.

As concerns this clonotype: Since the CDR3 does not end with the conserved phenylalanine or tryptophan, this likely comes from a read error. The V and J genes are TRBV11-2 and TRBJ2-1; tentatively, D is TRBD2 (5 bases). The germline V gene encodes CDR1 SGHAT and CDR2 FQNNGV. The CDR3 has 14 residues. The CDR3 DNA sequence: TGTTCCAGCAGCGCTGGTCGGAGGCCGAATGAGCAGTTCTCC. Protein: CSSSAGRRPNEQFS.

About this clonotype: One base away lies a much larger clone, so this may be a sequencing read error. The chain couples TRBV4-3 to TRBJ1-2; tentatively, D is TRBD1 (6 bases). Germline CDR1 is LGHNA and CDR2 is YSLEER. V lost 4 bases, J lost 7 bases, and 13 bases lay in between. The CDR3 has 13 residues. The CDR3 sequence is CASSLGQRSGYTF. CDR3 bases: TGCGCCAGCAGCCTCGGACAGAGGTCTGGCTACACCTTC.

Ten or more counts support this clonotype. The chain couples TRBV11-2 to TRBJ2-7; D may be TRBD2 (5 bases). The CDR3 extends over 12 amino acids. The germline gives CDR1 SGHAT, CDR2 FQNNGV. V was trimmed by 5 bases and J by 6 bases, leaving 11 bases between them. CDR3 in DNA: TGTGCCAGCAGCCTCGGGGTTCCCGAGCAGTACTTC. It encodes CASSLGVPEQYF.